The entry below describes one TCR beta chain. In germline, CDR1 is LGHDT, CDR2 YNNKEL (reference sequence). The CDR3 is 17 residues long. J was trimmed by 4 bases and V by 0 bases; bases with no gene match: 3. This entry comes from a study of blood T cell repertoires in COVID-19. Overall study context: From the United States, Italy and Spain came samples of acute and convalescent COVID-19. From T cells, B-cell-depleted T cells, or PBMCs came the material, which was cDNA or gDNA.

As originally analysed: From reference gene primer amplification, estimates of nucleated cell counts were derived. Method: immunoSEQ multiplex PCR; TCRdb's copy keeps in-frame clones and lacks some. For V, J and clone size, that table is used; D and trimming come from the DNA. This table has about 90,000 clones, more than 75% appearing once. The chain is built from TRBV3-1 (or the pseudogene TRBV3-2) and TRBJ2-1, with TRBD2 matching 13 bases. The source material was peripheral blood. The source is a human donor in a cohort sampled during active COVID-19. The CDR3 DNA is TGTGCCAGCAGCCAAGAAAGACTAGCGGGGGGATACAATGAGCAGTTCTTC. Protein product: CASSQERLAGGYNEQFF.